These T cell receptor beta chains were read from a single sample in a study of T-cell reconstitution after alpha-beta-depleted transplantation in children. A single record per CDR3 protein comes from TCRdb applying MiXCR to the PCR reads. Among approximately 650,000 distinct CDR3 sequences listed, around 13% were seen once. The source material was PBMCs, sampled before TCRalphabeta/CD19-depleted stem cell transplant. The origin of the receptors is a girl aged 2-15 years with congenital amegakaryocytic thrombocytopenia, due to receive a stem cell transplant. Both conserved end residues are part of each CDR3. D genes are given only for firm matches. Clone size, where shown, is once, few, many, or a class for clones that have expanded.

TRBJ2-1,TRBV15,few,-,TGTGCCACCAGCAATGTACGTATCAATGAGCAGTTCTTC,CATSNVRINEQFF
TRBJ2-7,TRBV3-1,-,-,TGTGCCAGCAGCCAGCCATCCCGGTCCTACGAGCAGTACTTC,CASSQPSRSYEQYF
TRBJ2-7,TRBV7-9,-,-,TGTGCCAGCAGCTTTACCGGGCCCTCGGGGGAGCAGTACTTC,CASSFTGPSGEQYF
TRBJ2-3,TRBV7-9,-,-,TGTGCCAGCAGCTTAGTAGGCAGGCGTCCAGATACGCAGTATTTT,CASSLVGRRPDTQYF
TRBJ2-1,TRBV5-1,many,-,TGCGCCAGCAGCTTGGCGGAGGGGGCCAGATACAATGAGCAGTTCTTC,CASSLAEGARYNEQFF
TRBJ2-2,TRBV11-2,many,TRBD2,TGTGCCAGCCGGTCCGGGACTACGAACACCGGGGAGCTGTTTTTT,CASRSGTTNTGELFF
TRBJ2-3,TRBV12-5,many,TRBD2,TGTGCTAGTGGCCACCTAGCGGGAGAAGTATATACGCAGTATTTT,CASGHLAGEVYTQYF
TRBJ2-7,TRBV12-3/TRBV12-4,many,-,TGTGCCAGCAGTTTAAATAACCCCTACGAGCAGTACTTC,CASSLNNPYEQYF
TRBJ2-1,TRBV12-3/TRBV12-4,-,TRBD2,TGTGCCAACAGTTTAGCGGGAGGCCCCTACAATGAGCAGTTCTTC,CANSLAGGPYNEQFF
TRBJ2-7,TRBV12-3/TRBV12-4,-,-,TGTGCCAGTAACATCCATCCATACGAGCAGTACTTC,CASNIHPYEQYF
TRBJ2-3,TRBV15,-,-,TGTGCCACCAGCAGATCCCCCGGGGCGTCGGCCGCGCAGTATTTT,CATSRSPGASAAQYF
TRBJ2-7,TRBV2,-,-,TGTGCCAGCATGTCAGGACAGGGAGGGATCGAGCAGTACTTC,CASMSGQGGIEQYF
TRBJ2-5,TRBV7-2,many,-,TGTGCCAGCAGCTTTCGGGTCCAAGAGACCCAGTACTTC,CASSFRVQETQYF
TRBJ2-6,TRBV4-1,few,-,TGCGCCAGCATGGGCTCGGAGCAGTACTCTGGGGCCAACGTCCTGACTTTC,CASMGSEQYSGANVLTF
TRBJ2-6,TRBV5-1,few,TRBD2,TGCGCCAGCAGCTTATTACTAGCGGGAGCGTATGGGGCCAACGTCCTGACTTTC,CASSLLLAGAYGANVLTF
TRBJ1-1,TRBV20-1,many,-,TGCAGTGCTAGCCGGGACGAAGCTTTCTTT,CSASRDEAFF
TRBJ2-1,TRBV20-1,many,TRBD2,TGCAGTGCTTCAGGGACTAGCGGGAGTGTTCACAATGAGCAGTTCTTC,CSASGTSGSVHNEQFF
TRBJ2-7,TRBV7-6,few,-,TGTGCCAGCAGCTTATATGGGACCTCGAGCCCCTACGAGCAGTACTTC,CASSLYGTSSPYEQYF
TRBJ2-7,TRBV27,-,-,TGTGCCAGCAGTACCCGACAGGCCTCCTACGAGCAGTACTTC,CASSTRQASYEQYF
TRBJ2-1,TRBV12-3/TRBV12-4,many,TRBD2,TGTGCCAGCAGTACCTCAGCGGGAGCGTACAATGAGCAGTTCTTC,CASSTSAGAYNEQFF
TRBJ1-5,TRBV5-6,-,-,TGTGCCAGCAGCTTCAGCACTGGGAATCAGCCCCAGCATTTT,CASSFSTGNQPQHF
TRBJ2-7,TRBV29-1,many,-,TGCAGCGCACTTCTTCTGGATTCAAGCTACGAGCAGTACTTC,CSALLLDSSYEQYF
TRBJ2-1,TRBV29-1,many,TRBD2,TGCAGCGTTGAAGTTAGCGGGAACCTCTTCTCCTACAATGAGCAGTTCTTC,CSVEVSGNLFSYNEQFF
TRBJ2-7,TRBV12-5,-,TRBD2,TGTGCTAGTGGTTTGGTACTGTCTAGCGGGACGCATTACGAGCAGTACTTC,CASGLVLSSGTHYEQYF
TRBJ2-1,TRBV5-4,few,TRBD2,TGTGCCAGCGGGCTCCGGGGAGGACTAGCGGGAGAAAGTGAGCAGTTCTTC,CASGLRGGLAGESEQFF
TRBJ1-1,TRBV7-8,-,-,TGTGCCAGCAGCTTACTGCCAGAATACACTGAAGCTTTCTTT,CASSLLPEYTEAFF
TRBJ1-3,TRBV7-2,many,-,TGTGCCAGCAGCCGACACCTAACAGGAGGCCCTGGAAACACCATATATTTT,CASSRHLTGGPGNTIYF
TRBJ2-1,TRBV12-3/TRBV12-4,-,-,TGTACCAACTGTTTATTCAATGAGCAGTTCTTC,CTNCLFNEQFF
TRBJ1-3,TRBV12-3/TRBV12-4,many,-,TGTGCCAGCAGCCAGACCGGGCTTGGCAAGGGAAACACCATATATTTT,CASSQTGLGKGNTIYF
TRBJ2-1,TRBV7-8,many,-,TGTGCCAGCAGCTTAATTGAGTTGCGGATCCCTCTCTACAATGAGCAGTTCTTC,CASSLIELRIPLYNEQFF
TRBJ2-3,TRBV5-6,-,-,TGTGCCAGCAGCTTCGTTCTCGGCACAGATACGCAGTATTTT,CASSFVLGTDTQYF
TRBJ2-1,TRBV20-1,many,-,TGCAGTGCTAGAGACCTCCTAAATGAGCAGTTCTTC,CSARDLLNEQFF
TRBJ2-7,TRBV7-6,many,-,TGTGCCAGCAGCCCGCCAACTGGCTTCGAGCAGTACTTC,CASSPPTGFEQYF
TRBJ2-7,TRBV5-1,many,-,TGCGCCAGCGGTCGGACAGATCCATACGAGCAGTACTTC,CASGRTDPYEQYF
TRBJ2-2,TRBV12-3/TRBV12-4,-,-,TGTGCCAGCAGGAACCGAGGGGGAGGCACCGGGGAGCTGTTTTTT,CASRNRGGGTGELFF
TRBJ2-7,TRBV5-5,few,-,TGTGCCAGCAGCGCGACGGGGTACACCTACGAGCAGTACTTC,CASSATGYTYEQYF
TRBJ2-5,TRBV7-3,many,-,TGTGCCAGCAGCTTAATGGCGGGAGAGACCCAGTACTTC,CASSLMAGETQYF
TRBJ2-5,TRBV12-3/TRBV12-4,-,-,TGTGCCAGCATAAGGGGCCAAGAGACCCAGTACTTC,CASIRGQETQYF
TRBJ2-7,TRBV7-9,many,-,TGTGCCAGCAGCTTCCGAAGAGAATACGAGCAGTACTTC,CASSFRREYEQYF
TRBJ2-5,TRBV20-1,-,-,TGCAGTGCTAGAGATAGTGTCGGCGGCCAAGAGACCCAGTACTTC,CSARDSVGGQETQYF
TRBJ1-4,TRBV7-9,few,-,TGTGCCAGCAGCCTTAGTACTGGGGAAAAACTGTTTTTT,CASSLSTGEKLFF
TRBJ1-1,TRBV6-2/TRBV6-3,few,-,TGTGCCAGCAGCCTTCTGGACAGAGTGGGGACTGAAGCTTTCTTT,CASSLLDRVGTEAFF
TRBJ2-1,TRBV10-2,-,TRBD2,TGCGCCAGCAGAGCGGGAAGGGTGAATGAGCAGTTCTTC,CASRAGRVNEQFF